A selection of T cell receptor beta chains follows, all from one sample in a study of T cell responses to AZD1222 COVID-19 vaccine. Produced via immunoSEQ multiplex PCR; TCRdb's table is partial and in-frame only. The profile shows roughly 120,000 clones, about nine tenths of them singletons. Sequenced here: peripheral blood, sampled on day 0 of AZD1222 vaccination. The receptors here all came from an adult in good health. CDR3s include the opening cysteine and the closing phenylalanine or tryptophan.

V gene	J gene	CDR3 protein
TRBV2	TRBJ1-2	CASSDGRMYGYTF
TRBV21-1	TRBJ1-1	CASSKGSRGLDAFF
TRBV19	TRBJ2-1	CASSMPREKEEQFF
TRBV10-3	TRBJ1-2	CAIKAGEGLDGYTF
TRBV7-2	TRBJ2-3	CASSLVQRGRYTDTQYF
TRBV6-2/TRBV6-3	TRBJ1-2	CASSYSGGTNYGYTF
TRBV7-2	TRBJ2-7	CASSLSRDSGGEQYF
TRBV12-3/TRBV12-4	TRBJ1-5	CASSGRDNQPQHF
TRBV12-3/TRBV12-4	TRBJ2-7	CASSLVGSYEQYF
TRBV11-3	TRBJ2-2	CASSLDFLTGELFF
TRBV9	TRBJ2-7	CASSPHLGPPIVQYF
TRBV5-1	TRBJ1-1	CASSLEPNTEAFF
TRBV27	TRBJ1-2	CASSPGQGTYGYTF
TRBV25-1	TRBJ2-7	CASSEYADPVPYEQYF
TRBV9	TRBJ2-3	CASSPVGESTDTQYF
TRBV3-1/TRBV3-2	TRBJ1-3	CASSQAGVVNTIYF
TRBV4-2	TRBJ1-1	CASSQDRARKAFF
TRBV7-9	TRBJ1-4	CATRDGPNEKLFF
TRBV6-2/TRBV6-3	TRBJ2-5	CASSYGGAPQETQYF
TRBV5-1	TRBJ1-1	CASSNRDRVTEAFF
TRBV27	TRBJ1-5	CASSPGIHGQPQHF
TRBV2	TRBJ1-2	CASSEVGKMDYGYTF
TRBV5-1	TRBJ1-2	CASSLATSNYGYTF
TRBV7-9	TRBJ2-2	CASSLGGNTGELFF
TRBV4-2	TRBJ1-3	CASSQDRGMNTIYF
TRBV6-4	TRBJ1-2	CASRTGILGNYGYTF
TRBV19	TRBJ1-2	CASSIREDNPYYGYTF
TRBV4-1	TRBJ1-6	CASSQGTGGGSPLHF
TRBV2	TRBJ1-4	CASTQAGQVNEKLFF
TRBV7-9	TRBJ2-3	CASSLPGGGLTDTQYF
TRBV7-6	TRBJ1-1	CASSKGGGEAFF
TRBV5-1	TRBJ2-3	CASGTLDTTDTQYF
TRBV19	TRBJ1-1	CASSIFPTGVAEAFF